The rows below give T cell receptor beta chains drawn from one sample of a study of blood T cell repertoires in COVID-19. Profiling relied on immunoSEQ multiplex PCR, and the TCRdb table lists in-frame clones only, not all of them. The sample contains about 150,000 clones, 84% of which appear only once. The sample taken for sequencing was PBMCs or T cells enriched from blood (not recorded which). The origin of the receptors is a woman aged 50 to 60 who had recovered from COVID-19. The CDR3 runs from the conserved cysteine through the conserved F or W. D genes are given only for firm matches. Clone size, where shown, is once, few, many, or a class for clones that have expanded.

j_gene | d_gene | v_gene | abundance | CDR3nt | CDR3aa
TRBJ1-1 | - | TRBV12-3/TRBV12-4 | few | TGTGCCAGCAGTTTGACGGGGGTTACTGAAGCTTTCTTT | CASSLTGVTEAFF
TRBJ2-1 | - | TRBV3-1/TRBV3-2 | - | TGTGCCAGCAGCCAAGTCAATGCGGGGCCTGTGATCAATGAGCAGTTCTTC | CASSQVNAGPVINEQFF
TRBJ2-2 | TRBD2 | TRBV3-1/TRBV3-2 | - | TGTGCCAGCAGCTTTCGACTAGCGGTCAGGGAGCTGTTTTTT | CASSFRLAVRELFF
TRBJ1-5 | - | TRBV2 | - | TGTGCCAGCTCCCCTCCCCCAGATAGCAATCAGCCCCAGCATTTT | CASSPPPDSNQPQHF
TRBJ1-2 | - | TRBV12-3/TRBV12-4 | - | TGTGCCAGCAGTTTTGGGGGAGGGTATGGCTACACCTTC | CASSFGGGYGYTF
TRBJ1-4 | TRBD1 | TRBV6-5 | once | TGTGCCAGCACCGTCCAGGACAGGCTTGAAAAACTGTTTTTT | CASTVQDRLEKLFF
TRBJ2-2 | - | TRBV28 | few | TGTGCCAGCAGTTTACGGGCAGGGAAAACCGGGGAGCTGTTTTTT | CASSLRAGKTGELFF
TRBJ1-2 | - | TRBV6-2/TRBV6-3 | once | TGTGCCAGCAGTCTCTCGCTCGGGGGGTATGGCTACACCTTC | CASSLSLGGYGYTF
TRBJ1-1 | - | TRBV5-1 | few | TGCGCCAGCAGCTTGGAGGGGCCTGGGGCAGCCTACACTGAAGCTTTCTTT | CASSLEGPGAAYTEAFF
TRBJ1-5 | TRBD1 | TRBV3-1/TRBV3-2 | - | TGTGCCAGCAGCCGGTCCGGGACAGGGAATCAGCCCCAGCATTTT | CASSRSGTGNQPQHF
TRBJ1-6 | TRBD1 | TRBV7-6 | once | TGTGCCAGCAGCGTCAACAGGGGTGGGAATTCACCCCTCCACTTT | CASSVNRGGNSPLHF
TRBJ1-6 | - | TRBV6-5 | - | TGTGCCAGCAGTTACAAGGGGCAGGGGAATTCACCCCTCCACTTT | CASSYKGQGNSPLHF
TRBJ2-2 | TRBD1 | TRBV9 | - | TGTGCCAGCAGCGCTCAGGACAGGGGCACCGGGGAGCTGTTTTTT | CASSAQDRGTGELFF
TRBJ1-1 | - | TRBV28 | - | TGTGCCAGCAGTTCCCAAGTGGAGAGGGCTCCTAAAGCTTTCTTT | CASSSQVERAPKAFF
TRBJ1-6 | TRBD1 | TRBV6-2/TRBV6-3 | - | TGTGCCAGCAGTCCCGCCGGGACAGGAAATTCACCCCTCCACTTT | CASSPAGTGNSPLHF
TRBJ2-3 | TRBD2 | TRBV9 | - | TGTGCCAGCAGCGTCGGGGGGGCTTACACAGATACGCAGTATTTT | CASSVGGAYTDTQYF
TRBJ2-2 | TRBD1 | TRBV12-5 | once | TGTGCTAGTGGTTCACCGGGACAGGGGGTCACCGGGGAGCTGTTTTTT | CASGSPGQGVTGELFF
TRBJ1-1 | - | TRBV5-4 | - | TGTGCCAGCACACGGGGGGGTTCCAACACTGAAGCTTTCTTT | CASTRGGSNTEAFF
TRBJ1-1 | - | TRBV11-1 | - | TGTGCCAGCAGCTTAGCGCGCGGTATGAACACTGAAGCTTTCTTT | CASSLARGMNTEAFF
TRBJ1-2 | - | TRBV18 | - | TGTGCCAGCTCACCAACAGACAGAGCGGGCGGCTACACCTTC | CASSPTDRAGGYTF
TRBJ2-2 | TRBD1 | TRBV6-2/TRBV6-3 | - | TGTGCCAGCAGCCCGGGACAGGGTGGCACCGGGGAGCTGTTTTTT | CASSPGQGGTGELFF
TRBJ2-1 | TRBD1 | TRBV19 | - | TGTGCCAGTAGTATGTGGCAGGGGGCGGGGAATGAGCAGTTCTTC | CASSMWQGAGNEQFF
TRBJ1-4 | - | TRBV4-3 | - | TGCGCCAGCAGCCAGAACGGCCCTCCACTACTAGAAAAACTGTTTTTT | CASSQNGPPLLEKLFF
TRBJ1-1 | - | TRBV7-9 | - | TGTGCCAGCAGCACAGGGACGGGGAACACTGAAGCTTTCTTT | CASSTGTGNTEAFF
TRBJ1-2 | TRBD1 | TRBV19 | once | TGTGCCAGTGGGACAGGTCCCTATGGCTACACCTTC | CASGTGPYGYTF
TRBJ1-1 | TRBD1 | TRBV12-3/TRBV12-4 | - | TGTGCCAGCATCCGGGACAGGAGTATTGAAGCTTTCTTT | CASIRDRSIEAFF
TRBJ2-7 | TRBD2 | TRBV18 | - | TGTGCCAGCTCACCTTTATATAGCGGGAGGGCTCGGTACGAGCAGTACTTC | CASSPLYSGRARYEQYF
TRBJ1-1 | TRBD1 | TRBV15 | few | TGTGCCACCAGCAGAGATGTCGGCAGGGGGCGCCTCGGTATGGCTTTCTTT | CATSRDVGRGRLGMAFF
TRBJ1-6 | - | TRBV6-5 | - | TGTGCCAGCAGTCTCAAGGGGGATACGGGTTCACCCCTCCACTTT | CASSLKGDTGSPLHF
TRBJ1-6 | TRBD1 | TRBV18 | - | TGTGCCAGCTCAACGGGACAGGGGACTTATAATTCACCCCTCCACTTT | CASSTGQGTYNSPLHF
TRBJ2-2 | - | TRBV3-1/TRBV3-2 | - | TGTGCCAGCAGCCAAATGGGGGCAGTCGGGGAGCTGTTTTTT | CASSQMGAVGELFF
TRBJ2-7 | TRBD2 | TRBV19 | - | TGTGCCAGTAGTGTTAGACTAGCCAGCTCCTACGAGCAGTACTTC | CASSVRLASSYEQYF
TRBJ1-2 | - | TRBV11-1 | few | TGTGCCAGCAGCTTCGAAAGGGGAAATGGCTACACCTTC | CASSFERGNGYTF
TRBJ1-3 | - | TRBV4-2 | - | TGTGCCAGCAGCCAAGATAGATACGGCAGGGACACCATATATTTT | CASSQDRYGRDTIYF
TRBJ2-5 | - | TRBV5-1 | - | TGCGCCAGCAGCCCCGAGGGCCCGAGGCGGGAGACCCAGTACTTC | CASSPEGPRRETQYF
TRBJ1-3 | - | TRBV27 | once | TGTGCCAGCAGATATGATTCCAGGGGCCGGCCAACCTCTGGAAACACCATATATTTT | CASRYDSRGRPTSGNTIYF
TRBJ2-7 | - | TRBV11-2 | - | TGTGCCAGCAGCTTAGCCGCGGGACTCTTTTCCCCCTACGAGCAGTACTTC | CASSLAAGLFSPYEQYF
TRBJ2-7 | TRBD1 | TRBV27 | - | TGTGCCAGCAGCTTTGCAGGACAGGGGGCACACGAGCAGTACTTC | CASSFAGQGAHEQYF
TRBJ1-2 | - | TRBV4-3 | few | TGCGCCAGCAGCCAATCAGGGGATGGCTACACCTTC | CASSQSGDGYTF
TRBJ2-2 | - | TRBV12-3/TRBV12-4 | - | TGTGCCAGCAGTCTGGCACCCGGGGAGCTGTTTTTT | CASSLAPGELFF
TRBJ1-3 | - | TRBV6-5 | - | TGTGCCAGCAAGGGGAACGGAAACACCATATATTTT | CASKGNGNTIYF
TRBJ1-2 | TRBD1 | TRBV3-1/TRBV3-2 | - | TGTGCCAGCAGGCTGGACAGGGGGTCGTATGGCTACACCTTC | CASRLDRGSYGYTF
TRBJ2-1 | TRBD1 | TRBV18 | - | TGTGCCAGCTCACAACAGGGACAGGGTAGCTACAATGAGCAGTTCTTC | CASSQQGQGSYNEQFF
TRBJ1-1 | - | TRBV28 | - | TGTGCCAGCAGTCCAGGACAGTACACTGAAGCTTTCTTT | CASSPGQYTEAFF
TRBJ2-5 | - | TRBV6-2/TRBV6-3 | - | TGTGCCAGCAGTCAGGCCCCGACCTTCGCTCCCCAGTACTTC | CASSQAPTFAPQYF
TRBJ1-3 | - | TRBV9 | - | TGTGCCAGCAGCATCGGAGGACCGACCTCTGGAAACACCATATATTTT | CASSIGGPTSGNTIYF